This paragraph covers one T cell receptor beta chain sequence. The antigen is undetermined. The CDR3 has 13 residues. Trimming stripped 1 base from V and 6 bases from J, with 10 bases between. CDR1 GTSNPN and CDR2 SVGIG come from the germline V gene (reference sequence). The sample belongs to a study of OX40 agonist ivuxolimab in advanced cancers. TCRdb's copy holds only in-frame clones and misses some; the assay was immunoSEQ multiplex PCR. The data show some 39,000 clones, with about 88% seen just once and approximately 15% held by the top ten. Whole-study results and caveats: More expanded clones were seen, on average, in CD8+ T cells than in CD4+.

The input for sequencing was CD4+ or CD8+ T cells sorted from blood, taken in a trial of the OX40 agonist ivuxolimab. The clonotype comes from an adult with an advanced solid tumor such as melanoma, head and neck, liver or kidney cancer. V and J are TRBV30 and TRBJ1-5; unclear D gene. The CDR3 nucleotides read TGTGCCTGGAGTGAGGCGGGGTTTCAGCCCCAGCATTTT. Encoded protein: CAWSEAGFQPQHF.